Listed below are T cell receptor beta chains from one sample, sequenced in a study of blood T cell repertoires in COVID-19. Profiling relied on immunoSEQ multiplex PCR, and the TCRdb table lists in-frame clones only, not all of them. The sample has some 130,000 clones; roughly three quarters are singletons. The sequenced sample was peripheral blood. The receptors come from a woman in her 70s with acute or convalescent COVID-19. Each CDR3 is given with its conserved first and last residue. D genes are given only for firm matches. Clone size is shown for a subset of rows, as once, few, many or a class of expanded clone.

size	V	D	J	CDR3	DNA
-	TRBV2	-	TRBJ2-3	CASSRDSPDTQYF	TGTGCCAGCAGTCGGGACTCTCCCGATACGCAGTATTTT
-	TRBV6-5	-	TRBJ2-1	CASSYSRYNEQFF	TGTGCCAGCAGTTACTCGAGGTACAATGAGCAGTTCTTC
-	TRBV12-5	TRBD1	TRBJ2-1	CASGSTDREKQFF	TGTGCTAGTGGCTCGACGGACAGGGAAAAGCAGTTCTTC
-	TRBV6-5	TRBD2	TRBJ2-5	CASRLRTSREETQYF	TGTGCCAGCAGACTAAGGACTAGCCGCGAAGAGACCCAGTACTTC
-	TRBV6-2/TRBV6-3	-	TRBJ1-2	CASSPEGGRGYGYTF	TGTGCCAGCAGCCCCGAAGGGGGTAGGGGCTATGGCTACACCTTC
-	TRBV12-3/TRBV12-4	-	TRBJ1-6	CASSFGENSPLHF	TGTGCCAGCAGTTTCGGGGAAAATTCACCCCTCCACTTT
-	TRBV4-1	TRBD2	TRBJ2-2	CASSRSSGGLTGELFF	TGCGCCAGCAGCCGATCTAGCGGGGGGCTCACCGGGGAGCTGTTTTTT
-	TRBV25-1	-	TRBJ2-5	CASRLQDEYQETQYF	TGTGCCAGCAGATTACAGGATGAGTACCAAGAGACCCAGTACTTC
-	TRBV6-5	-	TRBJ2-5	CASTFSGGTQETQYF	TGTGCCAGCACCTTCTCGGGTGGAACTCAAGAGACCCAGTACTTC
-	TRBV6-2/TRBV6-3	TRBD2	TRBJ2-1	CASSKPGLDYNEQFF	TGTGCCAGCAGTAAGCCGGGACTAGACTACAATGAGCAGTTCTTC
-	TRBV7-9	-	TRBJ2-2	CARPRGNGTITGELFF	TGTGCCAGACCCAGGGGAAACGGGACCATCACCGGGGAGCTGTTTTTT
-	TRBV7-2	-	TRBJ2-5	CASSLFSRSMETQYF	TGTGCCAGCAGCTTATTCTCTAGGTCTATGGAGACCCAGTACTTC
few	TRBV5-1	TRBD1	TRBJ2-3	CASSTGQTSTDTQYF	TGCGCCAGCAGCACGGGACAGACAAGCACAGATACGCAGTATTTT
-	TRBV10-3	-	TRBJ1-2	CATYRQGIPNYGYTF	TGTGCCACCTACCGGCAGGGGATACCTAACTATGGCTACACCTTC
-	TRBV30	TRBD1	TRBJ2-3	CAWSGDRGQDTQYF	TGTGCCTGGAGCGGAGACAGGGGGCAAGATACGCAGTATTTT
few	TRBV7-9	-	TRBJ1-6	CASSRVQGASPLHF	TGTGCCAGCAGCCGAGTACAGGGAGCTTCACCCCTCCACTTT
-	TRBV24-1	TRBD1	TRBJ1-1	CATRGTEMNTEAFF	TGTGCCACCAGGGGGACAGAAATGAACACTGAAGCTTTCTTT
-	TRBV6-2/TRBV6-3	TRBD1	TRBJ1-2	CASSPGQGVYTF	TGTGCCAGCAGCCCGGGACAGGGAGTCTACACCTTC
-	TRBV7-6	TRBD1	TRBJ2-3	CASSLGGDRSMNTQYF	TGTGCCAGCAGCTTAGGGGGGGACAGGTCGATGAATACGCAGTATTTT
-	TRBV11-2	TRBD1	TRBJ2-5	CASSYGDRDEATQYF	TGTGCCAGCAGCTATGGGGACAGGGATGAGGCGACCCAGTACTTC
few	TRBV29-1	TRBD2	TRBJ2-7	CSVAGLAGGDYEQYF	TGCAGCGTGGCGGGACTAGCGGGAGGTGACTACGAGCAGTACTTC
-	TRBV2	TRBD1	TRBJ1-1	CASREQGVTEAFF	TGTGCCAGCAGGGAACAGGGGGTCACTGAAGCTTTCTTT
few	TRBV30	-	TRBJ1-5	CAWSRGNQPQHF	TGTGCCTGGAGTAGAGGCAATCAGCCCCAGCATTTT
-	TRBV14	TRBD2	TRBJ2-7	CASSPIRTGGPINEQYF	TGTGCCAGCAGCCCTATCAGGACGGGGGGGCCGATCAACGAGCAGTACTTC
few	TRBV7-2	-	TRBJ1-1	CASSLARLWLF	TGTGCCAGCAGCTTAGCCAGGCTATGGCTCTTT
-	TRBV7-8	-	TRBJ2-7	CASSLYYEQYF	TGTGCCAGCAGCCTTTACTACGAGCAGTACTTC
-	TRBV28	TRBD1	TRBJ2-1	CASSPVGQGEHNEQFF	TGTGCCAGCAGTCCCGTTGGGCAGGGGGAGCACAATGAGCAGTTCTTC
-	TRBV6-5	-	TRBJ2-1	CASSYSRGGVYNEQFF	TGTGCCAGCAGTTACTCCCGTGGGGGCGTCTACAATGAGCAGTTCTTC
-	TRBV11-2	-	TRBJ2-7	CASSFVSYEQYF	TGTGCCAGCAGCTTCGTCTCCTACGAGCAGTACTTC
-	TRBV6-6	-	TRBJ1-2	CASSQGNYGYTF	TGTGCCAGCAGCCAGGGTAACTATGGCTACACCTTC
-	TRBV6-5	TRBD1	TRBJ1-1	CASSWDRPSEAFF	TGTGCCAGCAGTTGGGACAGGCCCTCTGAAGCTTTCTTT
-	TRBV2	-	TRBJ2-5	CASSGTNSLKYQETQYF	TGTGCCAGCAGTGGGACTAATTCGTTAAAGTACCAAGAGACCCAGTACTTC
-	TRBV29-1	-	TRBJ2-1	CSVEGGGKTYNEQFF	TGCAGCGTTGAAGGAGGGGGAAAAACCTACAATGAGCAGTTCTTC
-	TRBV6-5	TRBD1	TRBJ2-7	CASGLTGGHEQYF	TGTGCCAGCGGTCTAACAGGGGGCCACGAGCAGTACTTC
-	TRBV6-1	TRBD2	TRBJ2-1	CASSESGGGSQEQFF	TGTGCCAGCAGTGAAAGTGGCGGCGGGAGTCAAGAGCAGTTCTTC